The TCR beta chain under discussion was sequenced for a study of blood T cell repertoires in COVID-19. At the level of the study: PBMCs, B-cell-depleted T cells, or T cells provided the cDNA or gDNA that made up the material.

Germline V gene data show CDR1 as LGHNA and CDR2 as YSLEER. This CDR3 contains 14 residues. V gave up 4 bases and J gave up 2 bases, with 10 bases separating them. Authors' processing steps: Reference gene primer amplification in the assay estimated nucleated cell counts. TCRdb's copy holds only in-frame clones and misses some; the assay was immunoSEQ multiplex PCR. V, J and clone size are those of that table, while D and trimming were read from the DNA. The repertoire consists of approximately 100,000 clones, with around 85% occurring once and the leading ten covering 9.5% to 15%. The sequence was collected from a human donor in a cohort sampled during active COVID-19. The chain recombines TRBV4-3 with TRBJ2-3; TRBD2 might be the D (6 bases). The material sequenced was peripheral blood. In nucleotides, the CDR3 is TGCGCCAGCAGCCTCGGACTACCCACAGATACGCAGTATTTT. Amino acid sequence: CASSLGLPTDTQYF.